This is a list of T cell receptor beta chains from one sample in a study of blood T cell repertoires in COVID-19. TCRdb's copy holds only in-frame clones and misses some; the assay was immunoSEQ multiplex PCR. The sample shows tens of thousands of clones, roughly 80% of them seen only once. Sequencing was carried out using peripheral blood. Receptors originate from a man aged 60 to 69 with active COVID-19. Both conserved end residues are part of each CDR3. A D gene is named only where the DNA matches it firmly. Rows give clone size only sometimes, using once, few, many, or a class for an expanded clone.

TGTGCCAGTAGTCGACAGGAAAACACCGGGGAGCTGTTTTTT	CASSRQENTGELFF	TRBV19	TRBJ2-2	NA	NA
TGTGCCAGCAGCCGATCAGGGTTCTATGGCTACACCTTC	CASSRSGFYGYTF	TRBV5-6	TRBJ1-2	NA	NA
TGTGCCATCAGTGTCGGGGGGGCTAGCACAGATACGCAGTATTTT	CAISVGGASTDTQYF	TRBV10-3	TRBJ2-3	NA	TRBD2
TGTGCCAGCAGCAAGGGACTCTTTACGGGACAGGGGGTAGAGACCCAGTACTTC	CASSKGLFTGQGVETQYF	TRBV5-8	TRBJ2-5	NA	TRBD1
TGTGCCTGGAGAATATTCGCGAATGGAAACACCATATATTTT	CAWRIFANGNTIYF	TRBV30	TRBJ1-3	NA	NA
TGTGCCAGCACCCCTACTAGCGGGAGGTCCAATGAGCAGTTCTTC	CASTPTSGRSNEQFF	TRBV7-6	TRBJ2-1	NA	TRBD2
TGTGCCAGCAGGCGCAGGGGAACGAGGAGCTACACCTTC	CASRRRGTRSYTF	TRBV2	TRBJ1-2	NA	NA
TGTGCCAGTAGTTCCCTGGACAGTCCCTCCTACGAGCAGTACTTC	CASSSLDSPSYEQYF	TRBV19	TRBJ2-7	NA	NA
TGTGCCAGCAGCCCCGACAGGGGTGGCCAGCCCCAGCATTTT	CASSPDRGGQPQHF	TRBV7-9	TRBJ1-5	NA	TRBD1
TGTGCCAGCAGGGGACAGCACTATGGCTACACCTTC	CASRGQHYGYTF	TRBV11-2	TRBJ1-2	NA	TRBD1
TGTGCCAGCAGCCCCGGGAACGCAAACTCCTACGAGCAGTACTTC	CASSPGNANSYEQYF	TRBV5-4	TRBJ2-7	NA	NA
TGTGCCTGGAGTCAACGCACAGGGGCAGGTCAGCCCCAGCATTTT	CAWSQRTGAGQPQHF	TRBV30	TRBJ1-5	NA	TRBD1
TGCAGTGCTAGTGCCGGGACAGGGGTCTACGAGCAGTACTTC	CSASAGTGVYEQYF	TRBV20-1	TRBJ2-7	NA	TRBD1
TGTGCCAGCAGCTTAGTAAGGGGATCCTACGAGCAGTACTTC	CASSLVRGSYEQYF	TRBV7-2	TRBJ2-7	NA	NA
TGCGCCAGCCAATTCGGAGGGGGCCCCTACGAGCAGTACTTC	CASQFGGGPYEQYF	TRBV10-2	TRBJ2-7	NA	NA
TGTGCCAGCATTGAGGGGGGGGCCTGGTTGACCAAAAACATTCAGTACTTC	CASIEGGAWLTKNIQYF	TRBV6-1	TRBJ2-4	few	NA